This T cell receptor (beta chain) was obtained from a study of blood T cell repertoires in COVID-19. Study summary: Sites across the United States, Italy and Spain contributed samples from acute and convalescent COVID-19. In each case, the material was cDNA or gDNA derived from T cells, B-cell-depleted T cells, or PBMCs.

Per the authors' pipeline: Nucleated cell number was recorded as an estimate derived from reference gene primer amplification. Some clones are missing from TCRdb's copy, which holds only in-frame ones; the method was immunoSEQ multiplex PCR. That table furnishes V, J and clone size, whereas the DNA furnished D and trimming. The data show 110,000 or so clones, roughly 80% seen once. The CDR3 extends over 15 amino acids. Looked up from germline, CDR1 is ENHRY and CDR2 is SYGVKD. Trimming took 0 bases from V and 7 from J, leaving 12 bases between them. Material for sequencing was peripheral blood. This chain links TRBV10-3 with TRBJ1-4, with D uncertain. The source is a woman older than 75 with acute or convalescent COVID-19. The CDR3 DNA is TGTGCCATCAGTGAGTCTCTGGGAGGGAGTGAAAAACTGTTTTTT. This sequence encodes CAISESLGGSEKLFF.